The T cell receptor beta chain described here comes from a study of control samples from healthy donors and cancer patients. Using immunoSEQ multiplex PCR, the repertoire was profiled, and TCRdb retains in-frame clones only, with some absent. The data hold some 51,000 clones, with roughly 95% observed a single time. This clone was seen just once. This CDR3 has 14 amino acids. Germline CDR1 WNHNN, CDR2 SYGVQD (reference sequence). V gave up 6 bases and J gave up 1 base; unmatched junction bases: 4. This sequence was found in a woman between 18 and 29 years old in good health. The sample comprised blood. The chain couples TRBV10-1 to TRBJ2-3; 7 bases fit TRBD1. The CDR3 loop is CASSPTGGTDTQYF. The CDR3 nucleotides are TGCGCCAGCAGCCCTACAGGGGGCACAGATACGCAGTATTTT.